This TCR beta chain was observed in a study of cytomegalovirus exposure and HLA in healthy donors. Study in general: Assignment to the Caucasian-associated ancestry cluster applied to about 80% of the roughly 420 genotyped donors. Findings and limits, study-wide: Versus the roughly 670-donor mean, an Asian-associated ancestry cluster reportedly showed fewer N-insertions in a later analysis. While the bulk of TCR sequences proved rare, some public TCRs turned up in many donors. TCR beta sequences reportedly predicted the HLA-A and HLA-B alleles of most subjects accurately.

The PCR had 60 Vbeta and 13 Jbeta primers. Profiling relied on immunoSEQ multiplex PCR, and the TCRdb table lists in-frame clones only, not all of them. This sample yields 140,000 or so clones, of which 80% to 90% are seen a single time; more than 2% belongs to the top ten. The count of this clone is one. What it recognizes is unknown. The CDR3 has 14 amino acids. The V gene's germline CDR1 is LNHDA and CDR2 SQIVND (reference sequence). Trimming at V came to 9 bases and at J to 4 bases, leaving 8 bases not matched to a gene. This receptor was taken from a boy aged 2 to 9 in good health and CMV-seronegative. The sequencing input was PBMCs. The chain joins TRBV19 to TRBJ2-3, with 9 bases lining up with TRBD1. DNA of the CDR3: TGTGCCAGCACCATACAGGGGGCATCAGATACGCAGTATTTT. Translating gives CASTIQGASDTQYF. The full variable domain, rest sourced from reference TRBV19 and TRBJ2-3, is DGGITQSPKYLFRKEGQNVTLSCEQNLNHDAMYWYRQDPGQGLRLIYYSQIVNDFQKGDIAEGYSVSREKKESFPLTVTSAQKNPTAFYLCASTIQGASDTQYFGPGTRLTVL.